This T cell receptor (beta chain) is from a study of T cell repertoires in cytomegalovirus infection. Study in general: Well-studied HLA-B-restricted CMV epitopes were used in the study alongside recently identified HLA-C-restricted ones. TCR beta signatures that were public indicated CMV infection and matching HLA type. General observations from the study: HLA-C-restricted TCR beta clonotypes specific for CMV led the ex vivo response. Cumulative frequency (of public TCR beta family members) identified carriers of CMV plus the relevant HLA.

TCRdb ran MiXCR on the reads and lists one entry per CDR3 protein. The table shows approximately 340,000 distinct CDR3 sequences, with 29% occurring only once. Regarding this clonotype: Its antigen remains unidentified.

Per germline, CDR1 SGHNT and CDR2 YYREEE (reference sequence). This CDR3 spans 14 amino acids. After removal of 0 bases from V and 9 bases from J, the junction contained 4 bases not matched to a gene. This clonotype was sampled from a human donor in good health (CMV status not recorded). Some clones in this sample may be carry-over from other donors' samples. The source was cultured PBMCs, collected from culture after CMV antigen stimulation. V gene TRBV5-4 combines with J gene TRBJ1-5; 9 nucleotides agree with TRBD1. The DNA for the CDR3 is TGTGCCAGCAGCTTGGGACAGGGGGGTTCGCCCCAGCATTTT. This translates into CASSLGQGGSPQHF.